The clone carrying this TCR beta chain was detected ten times or more. Its antigen is as yet unknown. This record comes from a study of T cells in Graves' hyperthyroidism and ophthalmopathy. V was clipped by 7 bases and J by 8 bases, with 21 bases between them. The CDR3 consists of 15 residues. The germline V gene encodes CDR1 ENHRY and CDR2 SYGVKD. Study conclusions and caveats: Most thyroid clonotypes expanded above 0.001 were also detected in blood.

Amplification of TCR beta CDR3 regions was performed using RNA transcripts as template. The TCR CDR3 was amplified in a first-round RT-PCR using the HTBI primer set. In TCRdb, the multiplex PCR reads were re-called with MiXCR into one record per CDR3 protein. The sample has nearly 250,000 distinct CDR3 sequences, roughly a quarter seen once. The sequence came from a middle-aged woman with Graves' ophthalmopathy. Material: blood. The rearrangement uses TRBV10-3 and TRBJ1-3, with D unresolved. CDR3 sequence reads: CAINNGGRAWDTIYF. The CDR3 region has the DNA TGTGCCATCAATAACGGAGGTCGGGCCTGGGACACCATATATTTT.